This TCR beta chain was observed in a study of blood T cell repertoires in COVID-19. Data came from immunoSEQ multiplex PCR; TCRdb stores just in-frame clones and leaves some out. The sample has about 150,000 clones, 82% seen once; the top ten hold roughly 15%. Germline loops: CDR1 GTSNPN, CDR2 SVGIG (reference sequence). The CDR3 runs to 13 residues. The J segment lost 7 bases and the V segment lost 2 bases, leaving 4 bases of the junction unmatched. Material: peripheral blood. This clonotype was obtained from a human donor with acute or convalescent COVID-19. The donor label of this sample is uncertain. V usage is TRBV30 and J usage is TRBJ1-4, with 7 positions matching TRBD1. CDR3 amino acids: CAWSLNRGEKLFF. The CDR3 coding sequence is TGTGCCTGGAGTCTTAACAGGGGTGAAAAACTGTTTTTT.